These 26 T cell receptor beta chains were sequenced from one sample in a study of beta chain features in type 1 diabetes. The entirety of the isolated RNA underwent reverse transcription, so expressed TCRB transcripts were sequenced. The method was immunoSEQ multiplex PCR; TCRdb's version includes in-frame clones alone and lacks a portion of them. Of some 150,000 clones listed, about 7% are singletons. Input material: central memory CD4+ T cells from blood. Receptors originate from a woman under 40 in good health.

Here the CDR3 DNA reads TGCAGTGCTAGAGCGGGAGAGACCCAGTACTTC. The encoded protein is CSARAGETQYF. This chain uses TRBV20-1 with TRBJ2-5; D is uncertain. Germline V gene data show CDR1 as DFQATT and CDR2 as SNEGSKA (reference sequence). This CDR3 is 11 amino acids long. Trimming removed 1 base at V and 4 bases at J, with 4 bases between.

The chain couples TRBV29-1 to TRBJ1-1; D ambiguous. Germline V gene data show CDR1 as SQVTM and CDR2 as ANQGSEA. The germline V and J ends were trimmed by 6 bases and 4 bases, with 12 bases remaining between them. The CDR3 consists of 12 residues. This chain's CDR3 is CSVETVGTEAFF. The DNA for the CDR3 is TGCAGCGTGGAAACAGTGGGCACTGAAGCTTTCTTT.

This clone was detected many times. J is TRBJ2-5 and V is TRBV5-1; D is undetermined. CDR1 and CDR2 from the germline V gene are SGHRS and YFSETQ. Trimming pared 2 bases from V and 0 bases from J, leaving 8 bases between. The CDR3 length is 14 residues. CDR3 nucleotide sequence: TGCGCCAGCAGCTTTTGGAGTGACCAAGAGACCCAGTACTTC. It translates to CASSFWSDQETQYF.

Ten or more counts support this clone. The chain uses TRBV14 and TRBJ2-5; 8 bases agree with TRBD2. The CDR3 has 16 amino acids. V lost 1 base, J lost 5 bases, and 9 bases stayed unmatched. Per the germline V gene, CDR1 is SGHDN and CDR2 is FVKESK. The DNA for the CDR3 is TGTGCCAGCAGCCAAGGTTTAGCGGGAACAATCGAGACCCAGTACTTC. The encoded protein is CASSQGLAGTIETQYF.

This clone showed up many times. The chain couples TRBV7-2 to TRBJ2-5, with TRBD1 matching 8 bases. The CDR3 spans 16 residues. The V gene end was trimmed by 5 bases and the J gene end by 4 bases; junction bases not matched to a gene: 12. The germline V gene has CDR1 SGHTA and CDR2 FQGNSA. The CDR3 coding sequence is TGTGCCAGCAGCGCCGTCCAGGGGGCGCTTCGAGAGACCCAGTACTTC. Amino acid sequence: CASSAVQGALRETQYF.

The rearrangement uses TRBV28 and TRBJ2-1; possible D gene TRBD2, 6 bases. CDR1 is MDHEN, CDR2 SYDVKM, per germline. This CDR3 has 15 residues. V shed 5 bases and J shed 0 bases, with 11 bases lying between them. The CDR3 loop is CASSALGGSYNEQFF. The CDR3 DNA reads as TGTGCCAGCAGTGCTTTGGGGGGCTCCTACAATGAGCAGTTCTTC.

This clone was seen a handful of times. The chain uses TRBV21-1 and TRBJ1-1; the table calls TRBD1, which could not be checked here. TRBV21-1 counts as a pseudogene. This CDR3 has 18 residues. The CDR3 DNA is TGTGCCAGCAGCAACCCAGCGTGGACCCGGGACACCTACACTGAAGCTTTCTTT. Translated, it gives CASSNPAWTRDTYTEAFF.

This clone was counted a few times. This chain's CDR3 is CASSLRVSGTNEQFF. The CDR3 bases are TGTGCCAGCAGCTTACGAGTTAGCGGGACCAATGAGCAGTTCTTC. The chain is built from TRBV7-8 and TRBJ2-1; 8 bases are shared with TRBD2. CDR3 length: 15 residues. The germline V gene has CDR1 SGHVS and CDR2 FQNEAQ. V lost 2 bases, J lost 6 bases, and 6 bases stayed unmatched.

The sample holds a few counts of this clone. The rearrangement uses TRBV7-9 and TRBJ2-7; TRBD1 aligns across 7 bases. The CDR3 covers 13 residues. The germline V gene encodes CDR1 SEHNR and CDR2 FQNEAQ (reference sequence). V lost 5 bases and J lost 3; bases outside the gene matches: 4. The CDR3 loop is CASSRDSYYEQYF. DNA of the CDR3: TGTGCCAGCAGCCGGGACAGCTACTACGAGCAGTACTTC.

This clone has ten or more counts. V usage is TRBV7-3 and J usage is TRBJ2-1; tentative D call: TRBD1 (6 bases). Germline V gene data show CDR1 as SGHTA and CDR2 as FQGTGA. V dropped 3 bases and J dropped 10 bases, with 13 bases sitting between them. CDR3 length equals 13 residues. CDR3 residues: CASSFGTGIEQFF. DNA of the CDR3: TGTGCCAGCAGCTTTGGTACAGGGATCGAGCAGTTCTTC.

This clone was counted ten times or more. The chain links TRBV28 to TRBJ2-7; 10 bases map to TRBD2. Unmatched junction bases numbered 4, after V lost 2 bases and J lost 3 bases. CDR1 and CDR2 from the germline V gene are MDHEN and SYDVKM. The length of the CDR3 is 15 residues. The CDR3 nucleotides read TGTGCCAGCAGTTTAAGAGCGGGAGGGGTCTACGAGCAGTACTTC. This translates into CASSLRAGGVYEQYF.

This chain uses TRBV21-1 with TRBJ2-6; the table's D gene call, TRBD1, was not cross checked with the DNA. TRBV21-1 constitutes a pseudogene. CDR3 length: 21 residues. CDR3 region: CASSKGPLPGTGGAGANVLTF. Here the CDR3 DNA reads TGTGCCAGCAGCAAAGGCCCCCTCCCCGGGACAGGGGGCGCTGGGGCCAACGTCCTGACTTTC.

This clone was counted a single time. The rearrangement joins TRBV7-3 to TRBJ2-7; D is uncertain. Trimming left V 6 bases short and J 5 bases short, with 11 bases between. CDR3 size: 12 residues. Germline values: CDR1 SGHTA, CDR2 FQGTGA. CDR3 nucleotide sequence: TGTGCCAGCAGTTCCTTCTCTCACGAGCAGTACTTC. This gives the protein CASSSFSHEQYF.

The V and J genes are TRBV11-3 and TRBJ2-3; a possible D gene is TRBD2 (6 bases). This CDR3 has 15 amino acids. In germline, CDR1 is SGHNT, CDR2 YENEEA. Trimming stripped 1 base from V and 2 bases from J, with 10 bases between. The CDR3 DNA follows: TGTGCCAGCAGCTTAGGCGTAGCGGTCACAGATACGCAGTATTTT. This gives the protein CASSLGVAVTDTQYF.

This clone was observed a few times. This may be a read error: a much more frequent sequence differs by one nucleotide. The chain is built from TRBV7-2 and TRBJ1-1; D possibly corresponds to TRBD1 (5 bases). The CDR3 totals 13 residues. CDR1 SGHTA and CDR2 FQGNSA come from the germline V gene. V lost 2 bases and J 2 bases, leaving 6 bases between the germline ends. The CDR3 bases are TGTGCCAGCAGCTTACAGGGCAACACTGAAGCTTTCTTT. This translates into CASSLQGNTEAFF.

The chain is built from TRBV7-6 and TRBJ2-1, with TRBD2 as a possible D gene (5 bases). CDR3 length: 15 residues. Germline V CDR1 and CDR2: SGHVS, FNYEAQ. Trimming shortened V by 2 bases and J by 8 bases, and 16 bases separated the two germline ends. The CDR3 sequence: CASSLWANGGDEQFF. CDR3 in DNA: TGTGCCAGCAGCTTATGGGCTAACGGAGGCGATGAGCAGTTCTTC. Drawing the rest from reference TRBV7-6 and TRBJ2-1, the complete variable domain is GAGVSQSPRYKVTKRGQDVALRCDPISGHVSLYWYRQALGQGPEFLTYFNYEAQQDKSGLPNDRFSAERPEGSISTLTIQRTEQRDSAMYRCASSLWANGGDEQFFGPGTRLTVL.

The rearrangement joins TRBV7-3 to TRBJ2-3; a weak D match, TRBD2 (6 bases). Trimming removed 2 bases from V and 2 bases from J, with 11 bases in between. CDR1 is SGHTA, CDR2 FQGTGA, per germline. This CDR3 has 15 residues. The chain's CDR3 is CASSLWAGPTDTQYF. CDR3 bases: TGTGCCAGCAGCTTATGGGCGGGACCCACAGATACGCAGTATTTT.

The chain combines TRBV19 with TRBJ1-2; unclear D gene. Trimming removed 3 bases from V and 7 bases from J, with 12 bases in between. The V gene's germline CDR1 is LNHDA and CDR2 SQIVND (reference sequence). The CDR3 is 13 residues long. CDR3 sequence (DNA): TGTGCCAGTAGTATTGGTGCGGGAGGTGGCTACACCTTC. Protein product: CASSIGAGGGYTF.

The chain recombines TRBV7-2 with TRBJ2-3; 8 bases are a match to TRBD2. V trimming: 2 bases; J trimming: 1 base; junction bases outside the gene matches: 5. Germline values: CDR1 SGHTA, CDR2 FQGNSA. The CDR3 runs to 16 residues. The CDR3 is CASSLNRAGGTDTQYF. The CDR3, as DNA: TGTGCCAGCAGCTTAAACAGAGCGGGGGGCACAGATACGCAGTATTTT.

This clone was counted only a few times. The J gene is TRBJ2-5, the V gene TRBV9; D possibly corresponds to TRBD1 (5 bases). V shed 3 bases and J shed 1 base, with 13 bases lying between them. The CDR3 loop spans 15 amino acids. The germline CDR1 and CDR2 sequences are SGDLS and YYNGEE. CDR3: CASSEAPTAQETQYF. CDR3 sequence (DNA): TGTGCCAGCAGCGAGGCCCCGACAGCCCAAGAGACCCAGTACTTC.

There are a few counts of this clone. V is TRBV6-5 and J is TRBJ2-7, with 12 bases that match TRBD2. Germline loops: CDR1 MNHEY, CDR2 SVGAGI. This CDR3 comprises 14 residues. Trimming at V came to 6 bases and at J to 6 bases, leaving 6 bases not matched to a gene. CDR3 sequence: CASSRTSGTGEQYF. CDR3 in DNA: TGTGCCAGCAGCCGGACTAGCGGGACGGGCGAGCAGTACTTC.

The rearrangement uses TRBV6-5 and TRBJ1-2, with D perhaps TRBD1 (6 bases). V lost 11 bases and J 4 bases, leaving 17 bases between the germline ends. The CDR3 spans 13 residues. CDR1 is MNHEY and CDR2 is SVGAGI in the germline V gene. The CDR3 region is CASAEGGAYGYTF. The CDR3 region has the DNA TGTGCCTCCGCGGAGGGGGGGGCCTATGGCTACACCTTC.

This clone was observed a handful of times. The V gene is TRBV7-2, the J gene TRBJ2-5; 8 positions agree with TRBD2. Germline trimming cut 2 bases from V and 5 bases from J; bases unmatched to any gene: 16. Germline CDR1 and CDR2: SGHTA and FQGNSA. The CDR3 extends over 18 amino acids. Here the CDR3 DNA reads TGTGCCAGCAGCTTAAGGGGCCTCTACGGGAGGGCCGTGGAGACCCAGTACTTC. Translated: CASSLRGLYGRAVETQYF.

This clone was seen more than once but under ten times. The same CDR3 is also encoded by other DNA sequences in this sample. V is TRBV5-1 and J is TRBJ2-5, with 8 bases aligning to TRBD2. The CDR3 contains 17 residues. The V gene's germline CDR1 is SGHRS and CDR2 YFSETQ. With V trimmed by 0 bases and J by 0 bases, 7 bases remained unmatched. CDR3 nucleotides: TGCGCCAGCAGCTTGGCCGGGAGCGGGAGATACCAAGAGACCCAGTACTTC. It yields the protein CASSLAGSGRYQETQYF.

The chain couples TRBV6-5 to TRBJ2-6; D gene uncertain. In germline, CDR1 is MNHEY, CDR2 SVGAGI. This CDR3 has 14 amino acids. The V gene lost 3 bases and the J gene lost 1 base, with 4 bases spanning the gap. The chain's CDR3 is CASSYNSGANVLTF. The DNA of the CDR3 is TGTGCCAGCAGTTATAATTCTGGGGCCAACGTCCTGACTTTC.

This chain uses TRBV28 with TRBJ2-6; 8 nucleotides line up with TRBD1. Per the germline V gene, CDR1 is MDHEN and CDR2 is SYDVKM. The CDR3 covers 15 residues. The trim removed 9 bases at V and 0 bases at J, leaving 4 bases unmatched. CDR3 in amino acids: CASLTGGSGANVLTF. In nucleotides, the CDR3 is TGTGCCAGTCTTACAGGGGGCTCTGGGGCCAACGTCCTGACTTTC.